These T cell receptor beta chains were read from a single sample in a study of glioma-infiltrating T cells. One entry per CDR3 protein results from TCRdb running MiXCR on the multiplex PCR reads. The repertoire holds fewer than 200,000 distinct CDR3 sequences, with 32% as singletons. Sequencing was carried out using glioma tissue, nonneoplastic brain tissue, or PBMCs (not recorded which). The receptors were sampled from a human donor with low-grade glioma or glioblastoma, undergoing nonglioma brain surgery, or in good health (not recorded which). The CDR3 runs from the conserved cysteine through the conserved F or W. Size tells how often a clone was seen (once, few, many) or the class of an expanded clone, and some rows leave it out.

few,TRBV3-1,CASRRDFGTANYGYTF
many,TRBV6-5,CASSYLNIKKQETQYF
few,TRBV29-1,CSVAGQGHGEQYF
-,TRBV19,CASSQLGPEVGDTQYF
many,TRBV7-6,CASSLGTSRYYEQYF
-,TRBV5-4,CTSSFRPDTQYF
many,TRBV28,CASGGRTATNEKLFF
many,TRBV6-2/TRBV6-3,CASSAPRTYNEQFF
many,TRBV20-1,CSARYRLAGVATPTQYF
-,TRBV3-1,CASSPSVQAGDTGELFF
-,TRBV6-2/TRBV6-3,CASTGTSTSYKQYF
-,TRBV5-8,CASSYLAGKRDEQFF
few,TRBV11-2,CASSLGLEEQYF
many,TRBV6-2/TRBV6-3,CASTTYNEQFF
many,TRBV20-1,CSATKTGAFYNEQFF
many,TRBV2,CASSELAGVDTQYF
many,TRBV7-2,CASSFTTGNQPQHF
many,TRBV28,CASSLIESVAEAFF
many,TRBV6-1,CAGGLAVTDTQYF
many,TRBV6-1,CASRVGTAYNSPLHF
many,TRBV4-1,CASSQRGSGSTDTQYF
few,TRBV12-3/TRBV12-4,CASRTGTSINTQYF
many,TRBV12-3/TRBV12-4,CASSLMGTDPYEQYF
-,TRBV7-2,CASSYRDLFYEQYF
-,TRBV30,CAWSLQGDTEAFF
many,TRBV5-4,CASSLMGRALF